This T cell receptor (beta chain) was found in a study of cytomegalovirus exposure and HLA in healthy donors (dated by TCRdb to between 2016 and 2019). General notes on the study: An earlier analysis of about 560 of the donors reported about 260 Gb of sequence data and around 100 million unique TCR beta sequences obtained from about 200 million T cells. An early release covering around 630 HLA-typed donors comprised 250 to 350 gigabases of sequencing data and tens of millions of unique TCR sequences. The genetic ancestry cluster associated with self-reported Caucasian donors included roughly four fifths of the roughly 400 genotyped donors. The aim of the study was to test whether cataloging public T cell receptors could identify signatures of past pathogen exposure. The study profiled the T cell repertoires of hundreds of subjects by immunosequencing and related them to cytomegalovirus serostatus. In addition to the first cohort of around 670 subjects, a separate validation cohort of 120 different subjects was used. The study combined high-throughput TCR immunosequencing, statistical association of individual TCRs with disease status, and machine learning to predict cytomegalovirus infection status. To study patterns of TCR occurrence, a later analysis re-analyzed previously published TCR beta repertoires from hundreds of donors and added high-resolution HLA genotyping. In the later analysis, no new phenotypic data were used to find candidate immune exposures; instead, reliance was placed on TCR beta sequences and their occurrence across donors. An earlier analysis of approximately 630 of the donors applied high-throughput TCR beta sequencing to assess whether each TCR beta V gene segment acted as functional or pseudogenic. Donor age, sex, ethnicity and CMV serostatus were compiled together with the repertoire data. A later genetic analysis used genome-wide SNP genotypes for about three fifths of the 666 donors, treating that subset as a discovery cohort. Every repertoire in the discovery cohort had been generated on one and the same sequencing platform. HLA typing covered class I and class II loci at four-digit resolution. Typing coverage varied by locus: roughly 629-630 donors for A, B, C, DRB1 and DQB1; more than 500 for DQA1; about 590 for DPA1; 400 to 480 for DPB1. Four to six DR-DQ haplotypes were handled as single units for association and clustering, since linkage in the cohort was strong. Among 300 to 500 genotyped donors of the cohort, an average of around 250,000 unique TCR beta nucleotide sequences was sequenced per donor, of which about 20% were non-productive.

General conclusions and limits of the study: Correlated functional status among segregating V segments might be attributable to linkage disequilibrium, but an unknown experimental factor could not be ruled out. Most CMV-associated TCR beta chains appeared to be HLA-restricted in a later analysis, and the HLA associations seemed to be driven largely by CMV exposure. In both the original and validation cohorts, the classifier was reported to diagnose cytomegalovirus status with high specificity and sensitivity. The authors suggested that the approach could potentially be extended to other disease states and immunological phenotypes. Broadly in line with IMGT annotations, most TCR beta V segments showed up in productive rearrangements about 90% or about 30% of the time in an earlier analysis of roughly 590 of the donors. Because some donors lacked HLA typing at each locus, the association tests relied only on the typed subset. Some IMGT-functional V segments, including TRBV6-2 and TRBV6-3, could not be told apart with the 87-base-pair reads, so those segments were excluded. This cohort had only TCR beta chains sequenced, and the lack of alpha or paired-chain data limited which features could be detected. Across donors, most TCR sequences were observed very rarely, whereas some public TCRs were present in many individuals. In a later analysis, HLA-associated TCR beta chains showed more clonal expansion and lower generation probabilities than non-associated chains that were equally common. A further reported finding was that TCR beta sequences accurately predicted the HLA-A and HLA-B alleles for most subjects in the first cohort. In a later analysis, the rate of TCR association differed among HLA loci, with DRB1 alleles having the most associated TCRs and HLA-C alleles having the fewest. Because counts were too low, 15 to 20 rarely observed V segments, including chromosome 9 orphons, were excluded from the earlier analysis of a few hundred of the donors. A later genetic analysis reported fewer N-insertions in productive TCRs among donors in an Asian-associated ancestry cluster than the 666-donor mean. The presence/absence analyses assumed that sequencing depth was roughly uniform across donors, and that assumption may not be true. In vitro tests confirmed that three of the cytomegalovirus-associated TCR beta chains recognize cytomegalovirus antigens. At a false discovery rate of 0.05, a later analysis linked 16,951 TCR beta sequences to specific HLA alleles. The sequencing pipeline was judged likely to have produced a cluster of highly shared sequence variants as a technical artifact. The study listed over 150 TCR beta chains as associated with cytomegalovirus. CMV serostatus was the only immune exposure information available for the cohort. An association between a missense DCLRE1C variant and V-gene and J-gene trimming of TCR beta chains was found in a later genetic analysis and replicated in an independent cohort. According to a later analysis, parvovirus B19, influenza, CMV and Epstein-Barr virus appeared linked to several top co-occurrence clusters. When HLA alleles, especially DR and DQ, strongly co-occurred, TCR associations were difficult to assign to individual alleles.

CDR1 and CDR2 are drawn from the germline V gene (reference sequence): PRHDT, FYEKMQ. Trimming leaves V shorter by 4 bases and J shorter by 2 bases, with the junction holding 10 bases beyond the gene matches. The CDR3 numbers 18 residues from cysteine through phenylalanine. The read is trimmed to its CDR3 DNA, 54 bases read in frame from base 1. The receptor library was made with the immunoSEQ multiplex PCR assay. The multiplex PCR relied on a mix of 60 forward primers for TCR Vbeta segments and 13 reverse primers for TCR Jbeta segments. The CDR3 region of rearranged TCR beta genes was amplified from genomic DNA by a multiplex PCR assay. Amplified TCR beta libraries were sequenced as 87-base-pair reads on the Illumina HiSeq System. The authors' analysis ran thus. In a later analysis, 77 million or so unique TCR beta chains were counted across the approximately 670 repertoires, and about 9.9 million of these chains were shared by at least two donors. To remove PCR and sequencing errors, raw reads were error-corrected and collapsed into unique sequences using a nearest-neighbor algorithm that merged closely related sequences. Alignment of CDR3 sequences to IMGT reference sequences was used to assign V, D and J gene segments. For a sequence to be retained, at least a six-nucleotide match to both a V gene segment and a J gene segment was required. A rearrangement was called productive if the CDR3 had no stop codons and remained in frame with V and J, and every other rearrangement was called non-productive. Following IMGT convention, CDR3 was defined as the stretch from the second conserved V-encoded cysteine up to the conserved J-encoded phenylalanine. The earlier analysis of 450 to 750 of the donors excluded any sequence lacking an unambiguous match to a single V gene segment. In an earlier analysis of some 590 of the donors, a V segment was called functional when productive rearrangements were above 56.7%, and segregating when the standard deviation between donors exceeded 5%. A statistical classification framework was developed to diagnose cytomegalovirus status using the catalog of TCR beta chain sequences. V and J gene assignment, in a later analysis, came from comparing TCR nucleotide sequences with IMGT/GENE-DB human TR gene sequences. A later analysis assigned CDR3 sequences and most-parsimonious VDJ recombination scenarios with the TCRdist pipeline. In a later analysis, each TCR beta chain was defined by its CDR3 amino acid sequence together with its V-gene family, and reads lacking a unique V-gene family were excluded. A later analysis removed 500 to 600 highly shared, low-generation-probability nucleotide sequences to deal with suspected cross-contamination and a sequencing artifact. A later analysis calculated a clonal expansion index for each public chain from normalized within-repertoire ranks of inferred template counts. A later analysis computed generation probabilities with a VDJ recombination model fitted to out-of-frame rearrangements, and checked the results against IGoR. Hypergeometric tests were used in a later analysis to score TCR-TCR, TCR-HLA and TCR-CMV co-occurrence, with a repertoire-size bias correction applied to the TCR pairs. False discovery rates were estimated in a later analysis by permuting HLA or CMV assignments 20 times. In a later analysis, co-occurring TCRs were grouped using DBSCAN, and TCRdist sequence similarity was added for clustering within HLA-allele-positive subsets. Repertoires with fewer than 30,000 or more than 120,000 public chains, plus five repertoires with anomalous nucleotide sharing, were excluded from co-occurrence clustering. Drawn from immuneACCESS, this table holds only the in-frame rearrangements with V and J called that TCRdb kept. Clones are partly lost; checked studies trace under half to an unresolved V gene and leave the rest unexplained. The V and J calls and clone size are taken from that table; D and trimming were inferred from the DNA. In all, the sample holds 150,000 to 200,000 clones, and around three quarters of those were seen once. Of the sample, about 0.63% falls within the top ten clones.

Comment on this clone: Its recognized antigen is unknown. The sample holds no much larger clone one base away, and base qualities are not on file.

The cohort was made up of 666 healthy bone marrow donors. At the time of sampling, every cohort member was nominally healthy, though immune exposures that went unrecorded were likely present. The donor tested CMV seronegative, placing the donor among the 350 to 400 seronegative members of the cohort. A peripheral blood sample was collected from each donor, and TCR beta sequencing was performed on peripheral blood mononuclear cells. Genomic DNA was extracted from the blood cell samples with the Qiagen DNeasy Blood Extraction Kit. The rearrangement joined TRBV13 to TRBJ1-3; 11 central nucleotides agree with TRBD1. Sequenced input: PBMCs. The clonotype comes from a boy younger than 18 in good health and CMV-seronegative. The DNA is TGTGCCAGCAGCTACCGGGACAGGGGGAGATGGGCTGGAAACACCATATATTTT. Its translation is CASSYRDRGRWAGNTIYF.